The 19 T cell receptor beta chains given below trace back to one sample, sequenced in a study of CD8+ T cells in alopecia areata. The treatment was: oral pan-JAK inhibitor, 5-10 mg twice daily. As the sequencing template, cDNA was produced by extracting RNA and reverse transcribing it. Data came from immunoSEQ multiplex PCR; TCRdb stores just in-frame clones and leaves some out. The data show 150,000 to 200,000 clones, roughly 50% seen once. The sequencing used CD4+ T cells sorted from blood, collected between weeks 55 and 65, from a patient treated with tofacitinib. Receptors originate from a human donor with alopecia areata.

This clone was seen only a few times. This chain connects TRBV30 to TRBJ2-3; a weak D match, TRBD1 (5 bases). Germline-derived CDR1 and CDR2 are GTSNPN and SVGIG (reference sequence). The CDR3 has 13 residues. V lost 1 base and J lost 8, with 13 bases in between. The CDR3 DNA reads TGTGCCTGGAGTGAGGCAGGGCCTGGTACGCAGTATTTT. Translation gives CAWSEAGPGTQYF. The full variable domain, in which reference TRBV30 and TRBJ2-3 provide the parts outside the CDR3, is SQTIHQWPATLVQPVGSPLSLECTVEGTSNPNLYWYRQAAGRGLQLLFYSVGIGQISSEVPQNLSASRPQDRQFILSSKKLLLSDSGFYLCAWSEAGPGTQYFGPGTRLTVL.

The CDR3, as DNA: TGCGCCAGCAGCCAAGAACGGGCGGCTGGGTATGGCTACACCTTC. Protein sequence: CASSQERAAGYGYTF. The chain has TRBV4-1 and TRBJ1-2; D remains unclear. Germline CDR1 and CDR2: MGHRA and YSYEKL. Trimming took off 0 bases at V and 5 bases at J, with 13 bases between the two ends. CDR3 length: 15 residues.

This clone was seen more than once but under ten times. J is TRBJ2-1 and V is TRBV21-1. TRBV21-1 is marked as a pseudogene. The CDR3 consists of 15 residues. CDR3 region: CASSKVWQTHNEQFF. CDR3 bases: TGTGCCAGCAGCAAAGTATGGCAGACCCACAATGAGCAGTTCTTC.

The V call is TRBV4-2, the J call TRBJ2-3, with D unclear. The CDR3 totals 14 residues. V was trimmed by 0 bases and J by 0 bases, leaving 4 bases between them. Germline lookup yields CDR1 LGHNA and CDR2 YNFKEQ. The CDR3 sequence is CASSQDGSTDTQYF. The CDR3 nucleotides read TGTGCCAGCAGCCAAGACGGGAGCACAGATACGCAGTATTTT.

The chain carries TRBV30 and TRBJ2-5; no clear D. CDR1 is GTSNPN and CDR2 is SVGIG in the germline V gene (reference sequence). The V end lost 2 bases, the J end lost 5 bases, and 9 bases lay between the germline ends. The CDR3 length is 12 residues. This chain's CDR3 is CAWSSGKETQYF. The CDR3 DNA is TGTGCCTGGAGTTCCGGCAAGGAGACCCAGTACTTC.

The V call is TRBV9, the J call TRBJ2-5, with no clear D. V lost 2 bases and J 2 bases, leaving 16 bases between the germline ends. Germline CDR1 is SGDLS and CDR2 is YYNGEE. CDR3 size: 16 residues. This CDR3 reads CASSVGPRVAQETQYF. The DNA of the CDR3 is TGTGCCAGCAGCGTGGGTCCCCGGGTGGCTCAAGAGACCCAGTACTTC. The full variable domain, completed using reference TRBV9 and TRBJ2-5, is DSGVTQTPKHLITATGQRVTLRCSPRSGDLSVYWYQQSLDQGLQFLIQYYNGEERAKGNILERFSAQQFPDLHSELNLSSLELGDSALYFCASSVGPRVAQETQYFGPGTRLLVL.

The chain couples TRBV7-9 to TRBJ2-7; 7 bases match TRBD2. Germline V gene data show CDR1 as SEHNR and CDR2 as FQNEAQ (reference sequence). V shed 0 bases, J shed 0 bases, and the junction held 2 bases outside the gene matches. The CDR3 consists of 15 residues. The CDR3: CASSLAAGYSYEQYF. CDR3 nucleotides: TGTGCCAGCAGCTTAGCAGCGGGGTACTCCTACGAGCAGTACTTC.

J is TRBJ2-3 and V is TRBV29-1; 7 bases match TRBD1. CDR1 and CDR2 (germline): SQVTM, ANQGSEA. The CDR3 runs to 16 residues. V lost 4 bases to trimming and J lost 1 base; unmatched junction nucleotides: 11. The CDR3 bases are TGCAGCGTTGTGCCCCGACAGGGACCTGGCACAGATACGCAGTATTTT. Protein sequence: CSVVPRQGPGTDTQYF.

In this sample, this clone turned up once. J is TRBJ2-7 and V is TRBV30, with 11 nucleotides matching TRBD1. V shed 5 bases and J 4 bases; nucleotides not matched to a gene: 1. The germline CDR1 and CDR2 sequences are GTSNPN and SVGIG (reference sequence). This CDR3 region has 12 residues. The CDR3 region is CAWGQGAYEQYF. CDR3 nucleotides: TGTGCCTGGGGACAGGGGGCGTACGAGCAGTACTTC.

The table lists this clone with a few counts. This sequence joins TRBV10-3 and TRBJ2-4; 11 bases fit TRBD2. Germline loops: CDR1 ENHRY, CDR2 SYGVKD. The CDR3 consists of 16 residues. V trimming: 5 bases; J trimming: 6 bases; junction bases outside the gene matches: 9. The CDR3 protein is CAISLLAGGPTNIQYF. Written as DNA, the CDR3 is TGTGCCATCAGTTTATTAGCGGGGGGGCCGACAAACATTCAGTACTTC.

V usage is TRBV7-6 and J usage is TRBJ2-5; D is possibly TRBD1 (6 bases). Germline-derived CDR1 and CDR2 are SGHVS and FNYEAQ. The CDR3 consists of 16 residues. Trimming took 1 base from V and 2 from J, leaving 14 bases between them. CDR3 bases: TGTGCCAGCAGCTTAGAAGGGGCGAGGGGGCAAGAGACCCAGTACTTC. Translating it yields CASSLEGARGQETQYF.

This clone has more than one count but fewer than ten. The rearrangement joins TRBV7-9 to TRBJ2-2; D gene ambiguous. V shed 3 bases and J shed 10 bases, with 21 bases lying between them. From germline, CDR1 is SEHNR and CDR2 FQNEAQ (reference sequence). CDR3 length: 16 residues. For the CDR3, the DNA is TGTGCCAGCAGCTTTGTGAAATCAGCGTCCCAGTCGGAGCTGTTTTTT. It yields the protein CASSFVKSASQSELFF.

The chain links TRBV2 to TRBJ1-2; D remains unclear. The length of the CDR3 is 15 residues. V lost 5 bases to trimming and J lost 4 bases, with 17 bases between them. Germline CDR1 SNHLY, CDR2 FYNNEI. The CDR3 spells CASSRTEDKGYGYTF. CDR3 in DNA: TGTGCCAGCAGTCGGACGGAGGATAAAGGCTATGGCTACACCTTC. Combining the CDR3 with reference TRBV2 and TRBJ1-2 gives the whole variable domain EPEVTQTPSHQVTQMGQEVILRCVPISNHLYFYWYRQILGQKVEFLVSFYNNEISEKSEIFDDQFSVERPDGSNFTLKIRSTKLEDSAMYFCASSRTEDKGYGYTFGSGTRLTVV.

This clone was counted between two and nine times. This CDR3 reads CATGAGDEKLFF. The CDR3 DNA is TGTGCTACGGGAGCGGGGGATGAAAAACTGTTTTTT. The chain carries TRBV7-9 and TRBJ1-4; a possible D gene is TRBD1 (5 bases). The CDR3 covers 12 residues. The germline CDR1 and CDR2 sequences are SEHNR and FQNEAQ (reference sequence).

The CDR3 DNA reads as TGTGCCAGCAGCTTACTTGTCCGCGGGGGGCCCTCCGTAGGGACCCAGTACTTC. Translating gives CASSLLVRGGPSVGTQYF. This chain links TRBV7-9 with TRBJ2-5; TRBD2 matches at 8 bases. CDR1 and CDR2 from the germline V gene are SEHNR and FQNEAQ (reference sequence). This CDR3 contains 18 residues. Trimming removed 2 bases from V and 7 bases from J; junction bases left unmatched: 18.

This chain uses TRBV6-5 with TRBJ2-5; D gene ambiguous. Deletions cut 0 bases from V and 1 base from J, with 6 bases between. The CDR3 is made up of 14 amino acids. The germline gives CDR1 MNHEY, CDR2 SVGAGI. The CDR3 DNA reads as TGTGCCAGCAGTTACTCGGCTATCCAAGAGACCCAGTACTTC. Amino acids: CASSYSAIQETQYF.

This chain connects TRBV19 to TRBJ2-2; TRBD2 might be the D (5 bases). The V gene's germline CDR1 is LNHDA and CDR2 SQIVND (reference sequence). The CDR3 extends over 16 amino acids. Trimming took 3 bases from V and 4 from J, leaving 15 bases between them. CDR3 sequence (DNA): TGTGCCAGTAGTATTCCCCGGTCCCGGGGCACCGGGGAGCTGTTTTTT. It encodes CASSIPRSRGTGELFF.

V gene TRBV15 combines with J gene TRBJ2-7; D may be TRBD2 (6 bases). The V end was cut by 0 bases, the J end by 3 bases, with 12 bases between. This CDR3 is 15 amino acids long. Germline V lookup: CDR1 LNHNV, CDR2 YYDKDF (reference sequence). CDR3 protein: CATSREDGSYYEQYF. DNA for the CDR3: TGTGCCACCAGCAGAGAGGACGGGAGTTACTACGAGCAGTACTTC.

This chain connects TRBV25-1 to TRBJ2-6; D gene ambiguous. Germline V gene sequence: CDR1 MGHDK, CDR2 SYGVNS. There are 17 residues in the CDR3. Trimming removed 1 base from V and 2 bases from J, with 12 bases in between. The CDR3 here is CASSEFQGRTGANVLTF. The CDR3 DNA reads as TGTGCCAGCAGTGAATTCCAAGGGCGAACTGGGGCCAACGTCCTGACTTTC.